This T cell receptor (beta chain) emerged from a study of blood T cell repertoires in COVID-19. Whole-study context: The study drew acute and convalescent COVID-19 samples from the United States, Italy and Spain.

V was clipped by 3 bases and J by 7 bases; unmatched bases: 9. The CDR3 contains 15 residues. The germline V gene encodes CDR1 MNHNS and CDR2 SASEGT. In the authors' workflow: The assay estimated nucleated cells by amplifying reference gene primers. Profiling relied on immunoSEQ multiplex PCR, and the TCRdb table lists in-frame clones only, not all of them. The V and J calls and clone size are taken from that table; D and trimming were inferred from the DNA. The repertoire holds about 55,000 clones, with about nine tenths as singletons. This chain uses TRBV6-1 with TRBJ2-7, with TRBD1 identical over 10 bases. The clonotype comes from a man aged 60 to 75 with active COVID-19. Sequenced sample: peripheral blood. The CDR3 reads CASSDGTGVVKEQYF. Here the CDR3 DNA reads TGTGCCAGCAGTGATGGGACAGGGGTGGTGAAGGAGCAGTACTTC.